The 5 T cell receptor beta chains below all came from one sample that was sequenced in a study of blood T cell repertoires in COVID-19. Sequenced by immunoSEQ multiplex PCR; TCRdb stores in-frame clones only, minus some. The table lists about 210,000 clones, about four fifths of them singletons. The material sequenced was peripheral blood. These receptors originate from a woman of 80 years or more with COVID-19, enrolled during active disease.

This rearrangement joins TRBV6-1 to TRBJ1-1, with D unresolved. The CDR3 is 13 residues long. V lost 0 bases and J 11 bases, leaving 13 bases between the germline ends. Germline V CDR1 and CDR2: MNHNS, SASEGT. The CDR3 loop is CASSEAFRSEAFF. CDR3 bases: TGTGCCAGCAGTGAAGCGTTTAGGTCGGAGGCTTTCTTT.

This chain connects TRBV5-4 to TRBJ2-5; unclear D gene. Looked up from germline, CDR1 is SGHNT and CDR2 is YYREEE (reference sequence). V was pared by 0 bases and J by 5 bases, with 14 bases between. The CDR3 loop spans 15 amino acids. The CDR3 reads CASSLGSSARETQYF. CDR3 coding DNA: TGTGCCAGCAGCTTGGGATCTAGTGCTCGGGAGACCCAGTACTTC.

V and J are TRBV7-8 and TRBJ2-1; TRBD2 matches 12 bases. The germline V gene has CDR1 SGHVS and CDR2 FQNEAQ. This CDR3 has 16 amino acids. J gave up 9 bases and V 5 bases, and 11 bases lay outside the gene matches. This CDR3 reads CASSLSSSGGAAEQFF. The CDR3 nucleotides are TGTGCCAGCAGCCTATCCTCTAGCGGGGGGGCCGCTGAGCAGTTCTTC.

Concerning this clone itself: Other nucleotide sequences in the sample specify the same CDR3. The chain carries TRBV5-1 and TRBJ2-1; 12 nucleotides align to TRBD1. Losses at the gene ends were 4 bases for V and 9 bases for J; bases not matched to a gene: 5. CDR3 length equals 14 residues. Germline-derived CDR1 and CDR2 are SGHRS and YFSETQ. Here the CDR3 DNA reads TGCGCCAGCAGCCCCGGGACAGGGGGCGTTGAGCAGTTCTTC. The encoded protein is CASSPGTGGVEQFF.

This chain links TRBV19 with TRBJ1-2; 7 bases match TRBD1. CDR3 length equals 14 residues. The junction had 2 bases not matched to a gene; V was cut back by 0 bases and J by 4 bases. Germline V gene data show CDR1 as LNHDA and CDR2 as SQIVND (reference sequence). The CDR3 region has the DNA TGTGCCAGTAGTATAGAGGACAGGCCCTATGGCTACACCTTC. Its protein is CASSIEDRPYGYTF.